This T cell receptor (beta chain) appears in the sequencing data of a study of tumor-infiltrating lymphocytes in primary liver carcinoma. In the study overall: Through surgical resection, the patients' primary liver carcinoma was treated.

Researchers drew blood RNA from unsorted whole blood and extracted germline DNA as well. The CDR3 loop spans 10 amino acids. CDR1 is SQVTM and CDR2 is ANQGSEA in the germline V gene. The researchers produced TCR beta cDNA from 400 to 650 ng total RNA with a constant-region primer. Researchers made the TCR beta libraries by running three nested multiplex PCR rounds with slightly modified ARM-PCR. Investigators reported that the first two PCR rounds, at roughly 11 cycles each, used TRBV1-TRBV30 forward primers with a C-beta reverse primer. TCRdb itself ran the multiplex PCR reads through MiXCR, one entry per CDR3 protein. The sample consists of about 350,000 distinct CDR3 sequences, around three fifths of them appearing once. The sample holds many counts of this clonotype. An end of the junction differs from the germline gene, which may be a read error.

This receptor was identified in a man between 40 and 49 years old with primary liver carcinoma and hepatitis B virus infection. The chain is built from TRBV29-1 and TRBJ2-5; D ambiguous. Specimen: peripheral blood. The CDR3 coding sequence is TGCAGCGTTCAAACCGACCGATCGGACTTC. Translation: CSVQTDRSDF.